These 8 T cell receptor beta chains were sequenced from one sample in a study of early stage breast cancer tumors. Sequencing used immunoSEQ multiplex PCR; TCRdb keeps in-frame clones, though not all of them. The sample records 9,500 to 12,000 clones, about 80% being singletons. The specimen was breast tumor tissue. These receptors were obtained from a person aged 70 to 79 with breast cancer.

This rearrangement joins TRBV4-3 to TRBJ2-5; tentatively, D is TRBD2 (6 bases). The CDR3 extends over 13 amino acids. Trimming cost V 5 bases and J 2 bases, with 9 bases left between them. Looked up from germline, CDR1 is LGHNA and CDR2 is YSLEER. DNA for the CDR3: TGCGCCAGCAGCTCGACTAGTCAAGAGACCCAGTACTTC. It translates to CASSSTSQETQYF.

The chain joins TRBV19 to TRBJ1-6; D is possibly TRBD1 (6 bases). The ends were cut back, 4 bases at V and 14 bases at J, with 12 bases in the middle. The CDR3 is 12 amino acids. Germline assignment: CDR1 LNHDA and CDR2 SQIVND (reference sequence). The CDR3 here is CASSTARGSLHF. The CDR3 bases are TGTGCCAGTAGTACCGCCAGGGGCTCCCTCCACTTT.

The chain has TRBV9 and TRBJ1-1; 7 bases agree with TRBD1. The V gene end was trimmed by 3 bases and the J gene end by 3 bases; junction bases not matched to a gene: 5. This CDR3 spans 14 amino acids. Germline V lookup: CDR1 SGDLS, CDR2 YYNGEE. CDR3 region: CASSGQGLDTEAFF. The CDR3 bases are TGTGCCAGCAGCGGACAGGGTCTCGACACTGAAGCTTTCTTT.

The chain uses TRBV4-2 and TRBJ1-2, with TRBD1 matching over 9 bases. The CDR3 covers 17 residues. V trimming: 0 bases; J trimming: 4 bases; junction bases outside the gene matches: 9. The germline V gene encodes CDR1 LGHNA and CDR2 YNFKEQ. The CDR3 region is CASSQEPRTGEGYGYTF. The CDR3 DNA sequence: TGTGCCAGCAGCCAAGAGCCTAGGACAGGGGAGGGCTATGGCTACACCTTC.

J is TRBJ1-2 and V is TRBV7-9; 8 bases match TRBD1. Germline loops: CDR1 SEHNR, CDR2 FQNEAQ (reference sequence). The V gene end was trimmed by 5 bases and the J gene end by 8 bases; junction bases not matched to a gene: 4. CDR3 length equals 12 residues. CDR3 sequence: CASSPGQGGYTF. As DNA, the CDR3 is TGTGCCAGCAGCCCTGGACAGGGCGGCTACACCTTC.

The chain's CDR3 is CASRLGGTNTGELFF. DNA of the CDR3: TGTGCCAGCAGATTAGGAGGGACGAACACCGGGGAGCTGTTTTTT. This chain joins TRBV28 and TRBJ2-2; TRBD2 is a possible D gene (6 bases). V lost 6 bases to trimming and J lost 0 bases, with 11 bases between them. The length of the CDR3 is 15 residues. Germline CDR1 and CDR2: MDHEN and SYDVKM. Based on the CDR3 plus reference TRBV28 and TRBJ2-2, the full variable domain is DVKVTQSSRYLVKRTGEKVFLECVQDMDHENMFWYRQDPGLGLRLIYFSYDVKMKEKGDIPEGYSVSREKKERFSLILESASTNQTSMYLCASRLGGTNTGELFFGEGSRLTVL.

V is TRBV4-3 and J is TRBJ1-4; TRBD1 is a possible D gene (6 bases). The CDR3 totals 17 residues. Germline V gene lookup returns CDR1 LGHNA and CDR2 YSLEER. V was shortened by 0 bases and J by 0 bases, with 11 bases between the two germline ends. The DNA of the CDR3 is TGCGCCAGCAGCCAAGAAGGACAGCTAGCAACTAATGAAAAACTGTTTTTT. It codes for CASSQEGQLATNEKLFF.

The genes are TRBV11-2 and TRBJ1-2, with D unclear. Germline values: CDR1 SGHAT, CDR2 FQNNGV. This CDR3 contains 12 residues. V was shortened by 4 bases and J by 7 bases, with 10 bases between the two germline ends. The CDR3 region has the DNA TGTGCCAGCAGCTCAGAGAGGGCTGGCTACACCTTC. It specifies CASSSERAGYTF.